This T cell receptor (beta chain) appears in the sequencing data of a study of Tregs in tolerant kidney transplant recipients. Produced via immunoSEQ multiplex PCR; TCRdb's table is partial and in-frame only. Of 90,000 to 150,000 clones detected, roughly 92% appear once; the ten largest clones hold approximately 0.62%. The V gene's germline CDR1 is MNHEY and CDR2 SMNVEV (reference sequence). J was trimmed by 2 bases and V by 2 bases; bases with no gene match: 5. The CDR3 loop spans 16 amino acids. This clonotype originated in a human donor in good health. Sequenced material: CD4+ T cells from blood. This chain uses TRBV27 with TRBJ2-1; 8 nucleotides align to TRBD2. DNA for the CDR3: TGTGCCAGCAGTTTAGTGACGGGACTAGCCTACAATGAGCAGTTCTTC. It codes for CASSLVTGLAYNEQFF.